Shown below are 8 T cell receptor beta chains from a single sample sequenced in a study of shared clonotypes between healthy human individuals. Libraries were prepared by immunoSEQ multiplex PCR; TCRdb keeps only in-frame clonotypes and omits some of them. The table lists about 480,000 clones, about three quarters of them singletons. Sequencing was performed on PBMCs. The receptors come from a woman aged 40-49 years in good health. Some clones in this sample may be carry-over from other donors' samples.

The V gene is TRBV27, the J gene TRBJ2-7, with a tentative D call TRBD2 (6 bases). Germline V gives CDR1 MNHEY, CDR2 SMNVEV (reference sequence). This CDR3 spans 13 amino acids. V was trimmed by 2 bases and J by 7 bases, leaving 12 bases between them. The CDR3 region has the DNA TGTGCCAGCAGTTTAGGGTGGGGGGATGAGCAGTACTTC. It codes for CASSLGWGDEQYF.

CDR3 in amino acids: CASCQRLAASYEQYF. Written as DNA, the CDR3 is TGTGCCAGCTGCCAGCGACTAGCGGCGTCCTACGAGCAGTACTTC. The J gene is TRBJ2-7, the V gene TRBV6-1, with 9 positions matching TRBD2. The CDR3 runs to 15 residues. Germline V lookup: CDR1 MNHNS, CDR2 SASEGT. V was clipped by 8 bases and J by 1 base; unmatched bases: 9.

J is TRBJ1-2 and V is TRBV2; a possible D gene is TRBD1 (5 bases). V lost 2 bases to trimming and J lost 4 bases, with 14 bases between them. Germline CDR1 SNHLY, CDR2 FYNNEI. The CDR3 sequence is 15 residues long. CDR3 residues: CASSEIRDVAYGYTF. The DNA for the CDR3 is TGTGCCAGCAGTGAAATAAGGGACGTCGCCTATGGCTACACCTTC.

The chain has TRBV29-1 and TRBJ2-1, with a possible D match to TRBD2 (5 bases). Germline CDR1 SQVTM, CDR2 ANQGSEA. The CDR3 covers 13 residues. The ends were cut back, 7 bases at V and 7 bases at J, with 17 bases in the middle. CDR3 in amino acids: CSADKARRNEQFF. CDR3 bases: TGCAGCGCCGACAAGGCTAGGAGGAATGAGCAGTTCTTC.

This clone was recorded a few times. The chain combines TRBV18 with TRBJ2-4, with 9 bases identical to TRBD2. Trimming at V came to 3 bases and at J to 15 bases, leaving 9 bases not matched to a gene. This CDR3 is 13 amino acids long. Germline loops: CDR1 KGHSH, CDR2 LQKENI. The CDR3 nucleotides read TGTGCCAGCTCACCCGAAGCGCGGGAGGGGACGTACTTC. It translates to CASSPEAREGTYF.

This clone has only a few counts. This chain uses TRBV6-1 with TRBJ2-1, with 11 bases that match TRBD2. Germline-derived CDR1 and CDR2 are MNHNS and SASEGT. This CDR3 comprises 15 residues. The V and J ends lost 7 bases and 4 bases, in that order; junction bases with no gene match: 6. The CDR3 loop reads CASTLLAGEYNEQFF. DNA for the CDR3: TGTGCCAGCACACTACTAGCGGGAGAATACAATGAGCAGTTCTTC.

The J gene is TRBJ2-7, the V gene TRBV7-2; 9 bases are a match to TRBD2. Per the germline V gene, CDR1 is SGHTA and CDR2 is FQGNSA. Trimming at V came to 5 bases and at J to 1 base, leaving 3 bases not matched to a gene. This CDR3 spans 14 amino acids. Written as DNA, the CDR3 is TGTGCCAGCAGCCCCGCGGGAGGGTCCTACGAGCAGTACTTC. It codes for CASSPAGGSYEQYF.

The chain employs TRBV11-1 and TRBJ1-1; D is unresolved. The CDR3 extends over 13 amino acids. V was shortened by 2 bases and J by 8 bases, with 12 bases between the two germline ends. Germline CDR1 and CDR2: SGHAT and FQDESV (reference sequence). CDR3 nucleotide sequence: TGTGCCAGCAGCTTACTGGTAAACCGGGAAGCTTTCTTT. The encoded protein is CASSLLVNREAFF.